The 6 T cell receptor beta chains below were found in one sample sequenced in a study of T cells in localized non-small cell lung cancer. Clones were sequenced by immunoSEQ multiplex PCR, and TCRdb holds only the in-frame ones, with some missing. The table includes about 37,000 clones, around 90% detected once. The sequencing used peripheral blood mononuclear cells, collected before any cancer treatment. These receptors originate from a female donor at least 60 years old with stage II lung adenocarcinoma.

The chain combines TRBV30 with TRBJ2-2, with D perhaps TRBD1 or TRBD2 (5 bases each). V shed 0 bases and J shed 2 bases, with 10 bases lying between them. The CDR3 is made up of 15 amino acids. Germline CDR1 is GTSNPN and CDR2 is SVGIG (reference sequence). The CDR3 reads CAWSVGTPNTGELFF. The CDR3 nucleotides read TGTGCCTGGAGTGTAGGGACCCCTAACACCGGGGAGCTGTTTTTT.

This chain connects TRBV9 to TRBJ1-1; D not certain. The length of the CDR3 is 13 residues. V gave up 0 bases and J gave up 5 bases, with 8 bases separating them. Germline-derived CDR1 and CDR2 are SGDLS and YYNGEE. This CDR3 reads CASSVGEVTEAFF. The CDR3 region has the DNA TGTGCCAGCAGCGTAGGCGAGGTGACTGAAGCTTTCTTT.

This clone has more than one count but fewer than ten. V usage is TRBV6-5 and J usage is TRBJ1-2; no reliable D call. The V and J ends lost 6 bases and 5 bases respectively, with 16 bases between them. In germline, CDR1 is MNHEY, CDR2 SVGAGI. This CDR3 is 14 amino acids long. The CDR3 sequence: CASSSGHFLYGYTF. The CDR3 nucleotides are TGTGCCAGCAGCTCGGGCCATTTTCTTTATGGCTACACCTTC.

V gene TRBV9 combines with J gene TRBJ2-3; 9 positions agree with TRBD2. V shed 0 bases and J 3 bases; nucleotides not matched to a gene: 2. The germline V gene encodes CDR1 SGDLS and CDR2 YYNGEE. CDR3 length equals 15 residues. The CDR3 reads CASSVDSGSTDTQYF. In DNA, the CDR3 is TGTGCCAGCAGCGTAGATAGCGGGAGTACAGATACGCAGTATTTT.

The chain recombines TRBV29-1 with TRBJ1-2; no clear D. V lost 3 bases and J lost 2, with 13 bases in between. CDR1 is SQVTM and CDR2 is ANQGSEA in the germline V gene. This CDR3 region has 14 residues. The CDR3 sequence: CSVDGSGRNYGYTF. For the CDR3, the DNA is TGCAGCGTTGACGGGTCCGGCAGAAACTATGGCTACACCTTC.

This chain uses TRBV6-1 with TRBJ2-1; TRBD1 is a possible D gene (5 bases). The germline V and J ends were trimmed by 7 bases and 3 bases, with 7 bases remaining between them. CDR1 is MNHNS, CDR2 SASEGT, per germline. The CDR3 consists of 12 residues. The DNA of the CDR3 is TGTGCCAGCATGGGGCTCTACAATGAGCAGTTCTTC. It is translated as CASMGLYNEQFF.